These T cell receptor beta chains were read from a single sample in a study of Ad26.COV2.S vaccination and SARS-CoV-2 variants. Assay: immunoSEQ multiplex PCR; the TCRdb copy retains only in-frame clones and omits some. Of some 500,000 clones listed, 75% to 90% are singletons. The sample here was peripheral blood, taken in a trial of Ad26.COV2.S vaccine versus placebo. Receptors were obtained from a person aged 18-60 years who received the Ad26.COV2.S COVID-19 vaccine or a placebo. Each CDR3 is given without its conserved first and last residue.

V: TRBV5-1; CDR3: ASTLTSGGAGELF
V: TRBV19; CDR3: ASRSNRGRWYEQY
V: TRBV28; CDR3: ASSETGGSGNTIY
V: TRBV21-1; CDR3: ASSRMGQGAYNSPLH
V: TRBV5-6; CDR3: ASSYSTDTQY
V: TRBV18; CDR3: ASSPPSLSAEAF
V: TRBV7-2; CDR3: ASSLSVVNNSPLH
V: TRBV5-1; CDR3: ASSLGLLETQY
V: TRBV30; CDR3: ASTGTGRRALF
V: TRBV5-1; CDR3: ASSITGMNTEAF
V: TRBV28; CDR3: ASTLGYGYT
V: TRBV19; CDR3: ASSTNQGYNEQF
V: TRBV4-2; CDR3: ASSLSPITYNEQF
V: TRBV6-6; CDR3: ASTHGGEETQY
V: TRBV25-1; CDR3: ASGRQGPGPDTQY
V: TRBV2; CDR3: ASSMSIGRIPYEQY
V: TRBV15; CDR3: ATSRDIGQSTDTQY
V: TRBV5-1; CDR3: ASSLVFTDTQY
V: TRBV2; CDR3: ASRSDNYGYT
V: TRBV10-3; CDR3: AISEGTSGETQY
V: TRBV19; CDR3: ASSTRDTGPYEQY
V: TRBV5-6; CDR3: ASSLPGTAREAF
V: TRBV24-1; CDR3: ATSDLSSLGERAPLH
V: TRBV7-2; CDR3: ASSPERGGFGETQY
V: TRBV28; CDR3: ASAFGGLGSYEQY